This T cell receptor beta chain appears in the sequencing data of a study of cytomegalovirus exposure and HLA in healthy donors. Germline loops: CDR1 SGHNT, CDR2 YYREEE (reference sequence). This CDR3 comprises 16 residues. V gave up 4 bases and J gave up 2 bases; unmatched junction bases: 8. The PCR employed 60 Vbeta primers together with 13 Jbeta primers. Profiled with immunoSEQ multiplex PCR; TCRdb holds only in-frame clones, not every one. Recorded for this sample: some 89,000 clones. The sequenced sample was PBMCs. The receptor comes from a woman aged 30 to 39 in good health and CMV-seronegative. The gene calls are TRBV5-4 and TRBJ2-3, with 9 bases identical to TRBD2. The CDR3 here is CASSVGGLALTDTQYF. DNA for the CDR3: TGTGCCAGCAGCGTGGGGGGACTAGCCCTCACAGATACGCAGTATTTT.